This TCR beta chain was sequenced during a study of shared clonotypes between healthy human individuals. Sequencing used immunoSEQ multiplex PCR; TCRdb keeps in-frame clones, though not all of them. The sample comprises roughly 510,000 clones, almost 80% of which are singletons, and roughly an eighth rests with the top ten. The CDR3 sequence is 15 residues long. Germline V gene data show CDR1 as SGHNT and CDR2 as YYREEE (reference sequence). Trimming removed 0 bases from V and 2 bases from J, with 11 bases in between. The TCR was taken from a woman aged 40 to 50 in good health. Some clones in this sample may be carry-over from other donors' samples. The chain combines TRBV5-4 with TRBJ2-5, with D unresolved. Sequencing input: PBMCs. Here the CDR3 reads CASSLGEGSQETQYF. CDR3 DNA sequence: TGTGCCAGCAGCTTGGGGGAAGGATCACAAGAGACCCAGTACTTC.